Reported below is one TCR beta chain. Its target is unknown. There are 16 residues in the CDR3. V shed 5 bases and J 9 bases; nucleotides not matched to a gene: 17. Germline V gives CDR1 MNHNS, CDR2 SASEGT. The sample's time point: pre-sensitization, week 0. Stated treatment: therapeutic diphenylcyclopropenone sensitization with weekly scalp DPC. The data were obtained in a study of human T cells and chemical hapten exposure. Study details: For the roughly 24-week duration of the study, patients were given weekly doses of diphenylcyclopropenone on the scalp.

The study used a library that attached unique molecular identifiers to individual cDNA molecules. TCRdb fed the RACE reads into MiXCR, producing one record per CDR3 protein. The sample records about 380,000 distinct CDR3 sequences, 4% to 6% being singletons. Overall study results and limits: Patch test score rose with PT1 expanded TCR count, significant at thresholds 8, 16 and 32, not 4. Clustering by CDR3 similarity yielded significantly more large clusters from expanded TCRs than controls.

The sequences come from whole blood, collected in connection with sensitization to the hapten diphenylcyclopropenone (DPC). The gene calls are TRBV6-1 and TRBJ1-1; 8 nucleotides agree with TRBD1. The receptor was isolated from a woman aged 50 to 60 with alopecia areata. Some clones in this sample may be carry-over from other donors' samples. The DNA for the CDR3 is TGTGCCAGCAGTCGACAGGGGTCCGAATACGGGGGAAAAGCTTTCTTT. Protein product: CASSRQGSEYGGKAFF.